This record covers a single TCR beta chain. As yet, its antigen is unknown. This table comes from immunoSEQ multiplex PCR, and its TCRdb copy is limited to in-frame clones, with some not included. The table shows roughly 3,000 clones, with about a fifth occurring only once. This sample stems from a study of sequential checkpoint blockade in melanoma. In the study overall: TCRbeta immunosequencing was performed on DNA from roughly 90 pretreatment melanoma tumor samples. Matched biopsies came pretreatment and at week 13 for some 21 patients. General study results and limits: Pretreatment TIL clonality tracked with response in the nivolumab-first arm.

CDR1 SGDLS and CDR2 YYNGEE come from the germline V gene. The CDR3 spans 12 residues. The ends were cut back, 4 bases at V and 6 bases at J, with 7 bases in the middle. Treatment noted: randomized to nivolumab then ipilimumab (arm A) or the reverse (arm B). None of the patients previously received DNA-damaging chemotherapy. The sequences come from tumor tissue (inferred from file names), collected from a patient given nivolumab and ipilimumab in sequence. The genes are TRBV9 and TRBJ1-4; D is unclear. The TCR sequence derives from a human donor with melanoma. Here the CDR3 DNA reads TGTGCCAGCAGCCCAGACGATGAAAAACTGTTTTTT. Translating gives CASSPDDEKLFF.